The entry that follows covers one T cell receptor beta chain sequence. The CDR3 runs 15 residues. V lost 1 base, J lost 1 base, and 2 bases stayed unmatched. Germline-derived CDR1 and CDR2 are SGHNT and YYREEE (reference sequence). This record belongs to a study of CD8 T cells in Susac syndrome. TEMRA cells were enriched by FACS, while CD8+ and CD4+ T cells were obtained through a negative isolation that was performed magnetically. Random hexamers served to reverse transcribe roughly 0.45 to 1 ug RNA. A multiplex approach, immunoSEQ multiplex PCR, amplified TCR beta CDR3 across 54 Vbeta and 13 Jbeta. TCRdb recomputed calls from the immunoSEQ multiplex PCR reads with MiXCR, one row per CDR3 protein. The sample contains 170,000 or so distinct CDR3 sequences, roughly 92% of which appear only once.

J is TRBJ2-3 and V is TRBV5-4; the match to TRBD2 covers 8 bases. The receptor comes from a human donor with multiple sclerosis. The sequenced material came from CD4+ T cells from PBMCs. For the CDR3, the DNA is TGTGCCAGCAGCTTGAGCGGGGGCCGCACAGATACGCAGTATTTT. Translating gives CASSLSGGRTDTQYF. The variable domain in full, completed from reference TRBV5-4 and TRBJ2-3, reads ETGVTQSPTHLIKTRGQQVTLRCSSQSGHNTVSWYQQALGQGPQFIFQYYREEENGRGNFPPRFSGLQFPNYSSELNVNALELDDSALYLCASSLSGGRTDTQYFGPGTRLTVL.